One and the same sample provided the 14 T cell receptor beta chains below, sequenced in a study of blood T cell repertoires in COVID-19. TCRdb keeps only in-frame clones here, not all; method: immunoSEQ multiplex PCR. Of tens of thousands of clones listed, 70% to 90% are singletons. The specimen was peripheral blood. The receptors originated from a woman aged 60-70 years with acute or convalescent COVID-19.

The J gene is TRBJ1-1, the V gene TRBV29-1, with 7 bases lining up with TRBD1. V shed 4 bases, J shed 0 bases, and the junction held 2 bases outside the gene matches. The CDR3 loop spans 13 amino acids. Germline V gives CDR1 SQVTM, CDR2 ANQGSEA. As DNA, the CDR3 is TGCAGCGTTGGACAGGGTTTGAACACTGAAGCTTTCTTT. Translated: CSVGQGLNTEAFF. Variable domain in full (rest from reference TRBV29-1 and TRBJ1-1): SAVISQKPSRDICQRGTSLTIQCQVDSQVTMMFWYRQQPGQSLTLIATANQGSEATYESGFVIDKFPISRPNLTFSTLTVSNMSPEDSSIYLCSVGQGLNTEAFFGQGTRLTVV.

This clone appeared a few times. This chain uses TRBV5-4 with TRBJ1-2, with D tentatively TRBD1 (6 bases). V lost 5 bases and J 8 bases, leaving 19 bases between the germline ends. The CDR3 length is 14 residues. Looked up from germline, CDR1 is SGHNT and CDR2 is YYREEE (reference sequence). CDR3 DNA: TGTGCCAGCAGTTCCAGGGGTTCGGTGCAAGGCTACACCTTC. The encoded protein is CASSSRGSVQGYTF. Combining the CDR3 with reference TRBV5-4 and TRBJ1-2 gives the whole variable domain ETGVTQSPTHLIKTRGQQVTLRCSSQSGHNTVSWYQQALGQGPQFIFQYYREEENGRGNFPPRFSGLQFPNYSSELNVNALELDDSALYLCASSSRGSVQGYTFGSGTRLTVV.

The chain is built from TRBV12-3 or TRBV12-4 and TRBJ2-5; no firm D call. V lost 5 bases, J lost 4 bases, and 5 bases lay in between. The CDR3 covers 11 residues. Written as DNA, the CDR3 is TGTGCCAGCAGTCCGAGAGAGACCCAGTACTTC. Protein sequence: CASSPRETQYF.

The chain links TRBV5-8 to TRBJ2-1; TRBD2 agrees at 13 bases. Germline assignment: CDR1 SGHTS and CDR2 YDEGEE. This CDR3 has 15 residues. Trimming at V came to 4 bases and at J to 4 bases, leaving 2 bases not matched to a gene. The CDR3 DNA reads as TGTGCCAGCAGCGAGGGACTAGCGGGGTACAATGAGCAGTTCTTC. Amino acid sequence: CASSEGLAGYNEQFF.

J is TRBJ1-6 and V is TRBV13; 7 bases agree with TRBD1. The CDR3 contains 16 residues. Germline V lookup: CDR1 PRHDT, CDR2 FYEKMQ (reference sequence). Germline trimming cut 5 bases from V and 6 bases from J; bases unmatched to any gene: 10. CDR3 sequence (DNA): TGTGCCAGCAGCAGACGATCCGGGACAGTTAATTCACCCCTCCACTTT. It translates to CASSRRSGTVNSPLHF.

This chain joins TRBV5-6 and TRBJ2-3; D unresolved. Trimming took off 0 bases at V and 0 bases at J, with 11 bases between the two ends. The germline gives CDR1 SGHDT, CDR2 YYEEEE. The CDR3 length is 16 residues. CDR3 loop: CASSLGQTTSTDTQYF. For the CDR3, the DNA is TGTGCCAGCAGCTTGGGTCAGACGACTAGCACAGATACGCAGTATTTT.

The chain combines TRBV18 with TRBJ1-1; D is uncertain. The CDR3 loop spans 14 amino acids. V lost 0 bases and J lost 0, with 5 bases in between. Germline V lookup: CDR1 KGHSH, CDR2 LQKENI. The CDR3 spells CASSPPAVNTEAFF. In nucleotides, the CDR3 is TGTGCCAGCTCACCACCAGCTGTGAACACTGAAGCTTTCTTT.

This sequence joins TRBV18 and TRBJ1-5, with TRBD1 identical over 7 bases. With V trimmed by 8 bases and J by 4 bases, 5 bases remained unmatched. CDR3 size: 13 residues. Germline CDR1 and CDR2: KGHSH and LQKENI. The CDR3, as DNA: TGTGCCAGCGCCGAGGGACAGAATCAGCCCCAGCATTTT. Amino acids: CASAEGQNQPQHF.

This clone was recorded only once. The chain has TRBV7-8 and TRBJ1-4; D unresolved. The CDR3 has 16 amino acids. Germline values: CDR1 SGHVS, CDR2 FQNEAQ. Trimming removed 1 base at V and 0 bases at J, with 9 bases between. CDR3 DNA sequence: TGTGCCAGCAGCTTAGGGCGGGGATCAACTAATGAAAAACTGTTTTTT. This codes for CASSLGRGSTNEKLFF. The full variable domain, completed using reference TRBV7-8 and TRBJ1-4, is GAGVSQSPRYKVAKRGQDVALRCDPISGHVSLFWYQQALGQGPEFLTYFQNEAQLDKSGLPSDRFFAERPEGSVSTLKIQRTQQEDSAVYLCASSLGRGSTNEKLFFGSGTQLSVL.

The CDR3 reads CASSSGGLAGVGETQYF. Written as DNA, the CDR3 is TGTGCCAGCAGCTCCGGGGGACTAGCGGGAGTAGGAGAGACCCAGTACTTC. V gene TRBV9 combines with J gene TRBJ2-5, with TRBD2 matching 14 bases. The CDR3 consists of 17 residues. Trimming at V came to 4 bases and at J to 4 bases, leaving 9 bases not matched to a gene. Per germline, CDR1 SGDLS and CDR2 YYNGEE.

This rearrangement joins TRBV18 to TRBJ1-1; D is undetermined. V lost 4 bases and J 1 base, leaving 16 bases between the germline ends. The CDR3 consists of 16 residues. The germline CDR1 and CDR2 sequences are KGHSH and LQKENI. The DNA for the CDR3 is TGTGCCAGCTCACAGCTACCCGGGAGCAAGAACACTGAAGCTTTCTTT. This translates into CASSQLPGSKNTEAFF.

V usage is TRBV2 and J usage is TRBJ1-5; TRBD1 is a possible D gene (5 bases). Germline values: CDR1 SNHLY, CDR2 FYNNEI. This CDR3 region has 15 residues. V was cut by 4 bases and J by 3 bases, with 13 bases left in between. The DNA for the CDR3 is TGTGCCAGCAGTGGTGTTTTAGGGGCCAATCAGCCCCAGCATTTT. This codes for CASSGVLGANQPQHF.

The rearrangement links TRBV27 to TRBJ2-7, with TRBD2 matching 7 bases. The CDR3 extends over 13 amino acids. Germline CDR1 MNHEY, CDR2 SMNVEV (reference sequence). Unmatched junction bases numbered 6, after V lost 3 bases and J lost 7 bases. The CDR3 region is CASSFLPGREQYF. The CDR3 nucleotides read TGTGCCAGCAGTTTCCTCCCCGGGAGGGAGCAGTACTTC.

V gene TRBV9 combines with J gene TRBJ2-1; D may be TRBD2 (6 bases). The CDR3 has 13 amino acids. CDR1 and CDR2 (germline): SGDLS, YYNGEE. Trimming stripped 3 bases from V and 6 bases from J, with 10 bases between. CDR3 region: CASSGYSGNEQFF. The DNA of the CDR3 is TGTGCCAGCAGCGGATATAGCGGCAATGAGCAGTTCTTC. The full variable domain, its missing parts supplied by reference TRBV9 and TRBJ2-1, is DSGVTQTPKHLITATGQRVTLRCSPRSGDLSVYWYQQSLDQGLQFLIQYYNGEERAKGNILERFSAQQFPDLHSELNLSSLELGDSALYFCASSGYSGNEQFFGPGTRLTVL.